The clone carrying this T cell receptor beta chain was observed many times. As yet, its antigen is unknown. CDR3 length: 14 residues. The V gene end was trimmed by 2 bases and the J gene end by 4 bases; junction bases not matched to a gene: 3. Germline CDR1 and CDR2: SGHRS and YFSETQ. This sample stems from a study of CD8 T cells in ankylosing spondylitis. Study-wide points: It appeared that ankylosing spondylitis blood was characterized by a TCR beta motif of 8 or 9 highly homologous variants. Researchers reportedly found disease-linked clones significantly enriched in matched ankylosing spondylitis synovial fluid. Within peripheral blood, clones linked to disease were CD8+ and relatively rare.

TCR beta libraries were made by quantitative 5'-RACE with molecular barcodes. In TCRdb, the 5' RACE reads were re-called with MiXCR into one record per CDR3 protein. The data show 200,000 to 300,000 distinct CDR3 sequences, about 10% seen once. This chain connects TRBV5-1 to TRBJ1-1; 9 bases fit TRBD1. Sequenced input: blood, either unsorted or a sorted T cell fraction (not recorded which). The source is a male donor with ankylosing spondylitis or in good health (not recorded which). The CDR3 region is CASSLQGAGTEAFF. The DNA of the CDR3 is TGCGCCAGCAGCTTACAGGGGGCTGGCACTGAAGCTTTCTTT.